These T cell receptor beta chains were read from a single sample in a study of graft-versus-host responses after intestinal transplantation. Only in-frame clones appear in the TCRdb table, and some are missing; sequencing was by immunoSEQ multiplex PCR. The sample lists fewer than 85,000 clones, more than 80% occurring once. No cognate antigen is known for these TCRs. The material sequenced was unstimulated CD8+ T cells sorted from spleen or lymph node cells, taken before intestinal transplant. These receptors all stem from a human donor who received an intestinal transplant. The CDR3 runs from the conserved cysteine through the conserved F or W. The order of the fields is D gene, V gene, clone size, J gene, CDR3 DNA, CDR3 protein. A D gene is named only where the DNA matches it firmly. The size entry is marked missing in some rows and otherwise reads once, few, many or a size class.

TRBD2	TRBV25-1	-	TRBJ2-1	TGTGCCAGCACTCCGGGGGGGCCACATGAGCAGTTCTTC	CASTPGGPHEQFF
-	TRBV30	-	TRBJ1-2	TGTGCCTGGAGTGTACTTGGGGGGACCGAAAATGGCTACACCTTC	CAWSVLGGTENGYTF
TRBD2	TRBV28	-	TRBJ2-3	TGTGCCAGCAGTTTAAGACTAGCGGAGAGCACAGATACGCAGTATTTT	CASSLRLAESTDTQYF
-	TRBV6-1	-	TRBJ2-3	TGTGCCGGCAGTACTGAAGTCAGCACAGATACGCAGTATTTT	CAGSTEVSTDTQYF
-	TRBV6-1	medium-sized	TRBJ2-6	TGTGCCAGCAGTGAAAGGGGCTCTGGGGCCAACGTCCTGACTTTC	CASSERGSGANVLTF
TRBD2	TRBV13	-	TRBJ2-1	TGTGCCAGCAGCTTAGGCGGGACTAGCGGGAATGAGCAGTTCTTC	CASSLGGTSGNEQFF
-	TRBV28	-	TRBJ2-3	TGTGCCAGCAGCCAAACAGATACGCAGTATTTT	CASSQTDTQYF
-	TRBV7-9	-	TRBJ1-2	TGTGCCACGGATACCAACGACGCGGGGGCCAACTATGGCTACACCTTC	CATDTNDAGANYGYTF
-	TRBV4-1	-	TRBJ2-2	TGCGCCAGCAGCCAAGCATCGGCGGGAAGGGAGAACACCGGGGAGCTGTTTTTT	CASSQASAGRENTGELFF
-	TRBV6-5	few	TRBJ2-1	TGTGCCAGCAGCTCCCGGGACTACAATGAGCAGTTCTTC	CASSSRDYNEQFF
TRBD2	TRBV4-1	-	TRBJ2-3	TGCGCCAGCAGAGGACCCCAGCGGGGGTCGGCAGATACGCAGTATTTT	CASRGPQRGSADTQYF
TRBD1	TRBV4-1	-	TRBJ2-7	TGCGCCAGCAGCCAATCAGGACAGGGGGCCTACGAGCAGTACTTC	CASSQSGQGAYEQYF
-	TRBV6-1	-	TRBJ2-1	TGTGCCAGCAGTGAAGCAACTTACTCCTACAATGAGCAGTTCTTC	CASSEATYSYNEQFF
-	TRBV7-9	-	TRBJ1-1	TGTGCCAGCAGCTTTTCAAACACTGAAGCTTTCTTT	CASSFSNTEAFF
TRBD2	TRBV9	-	TRBJ2-1	TGTGCCAGCAGCGCAAGGACTAGCGGGAGGGGTGAGCAGTTCTTC	CASSARTSGRGEQFF
TRBD1	TRBV5-1	-	TRBJ2-7	TGCGCCAGCACCCGGGACAGGGACCCCCTAAACTCCTACGAGCAGTACTTC	CASTRDRDPLNSYEQYF
TRBD1	TRBV13	-	TRBJ2-7	TGTGCCAGCAGCACCCGCTGGACAGGGTTCCAGTACTTC	CASSTRWTGFQYF
TRBD2	TRBV2	-	TRBJ2-1	TGTGCCATCCTAACTAGCGGGGGGGCGAATGTCGAGCAGTTCTTC	CAILTSGGANVEQFF
-	TRBV6-1	-	TRBJ1-6	TGTGCCAGCAGCCCGAAACAGGAGAATTCACCCCTCCACTTT	CASSPKQENSPLHF
TRBD2	TRBV7-9	few	TRBJ2-7	TGTGCCAGCAGCGGGGGCGGGGACCAGCGGGAGGGTTACGAGCAGTACTTC	CASSGGGDQREGYEQYF
-	TRBV5-1	-	TRBJ2-7	TGCGCCAGCAGGGATATTCACAGGTCCTACGAGCAGTACTTC	CASRDIHRSYEQYF
-	TRBV2	-	TRBJ2-1	TGTGCCAGCAGTGCCGGAGGTTACTCCTACAATGAGCAGTTCTTC	CASSAGGYSYNEQFF
-	TRBV6-4	few	TRBJ2-6	TGTGCCAGCAGTGGAAACAGCTCTGGGGCCAACGTCCTGACTTTC	CASSGNSSGANVLTF
TRBD1	TRBV2	-	TRBJ1-2	TGTGCCAGCAGCCGGGACAGGGAGTATGACTATGGCTACACCTTC	CASSRDREYDYGYTF
TRBD2	TRBV28	-	TRBJ2-1	TGTGCCAGCAGTTTCCTCTCTAGCGGGTTACACCAGAATGAGCAGTTCTTC	CASSFLSSGLHQNEQFF
-	TRBV28	-	TRBJ2-1	TGTGCCAGCACCCCAGGGTTCAATGAGCAGTTCTTC	CASTPGFNEQFF
TRBD2	TRBV7-8	-	TRBJ2-1	TGTGCCAGCAGGGCCGGGGGGTGGAATGAGCAGTTCTTC	CASRAGGWNEQFF
TRBD1	TRBV11-2	-	TRBJ1-1	TGTGCCAGTGGGACAGGGCCTCGCACTGAAGCTTTCTTT	CASGTGPRTEAFF
TRBD1	TRBV15	-	TRBJ2-6	TGTGCCACCAGCAGATACAGGGGTTTGAAAGGGGCCAACGTCCTGACTTTC	CATSRYRGLKGANVLTF